The rows below give T cell receptor beta chains drawn from one sample of a study of post-analysis software for immune sequencing data. TCRdb reanalysed the PCR reads using MiXCR and keeps one entry per CDR3 protein. Here the sample spans about half a million distinct CDR3 sequences, roughly 45% being singletons. The specimen was blood. The receptor set was obtained from a girl between 5 and 17 years old with multiple sclerosis. Each CDR3 is given with its conserved first and last residue. Fields, in order: V gene, J gene, clone size, D gene, CDR3 DNA, CDR3 protein. D genes are given only for firm matches. Only some rows state a clone size, as once, few, many or a class for expanded clones.

TRBV4-1	TRBJ2-7	-	-	TGCGCCCGCAGCACACAGGAGGTGGTTGGCGAGCAGTACTTC	CARSTQEVVGEQYF
TRBV12-3/TRBV12-4	TRBJ2-5	-	-	TGTGCCAGCAGTTTAAGGGGTACCCAGTACTTC	CASSLRGTQYF
TRBV2	TRBJ2-5	few	TRBD2	TGTGCCAGCACGAAAGCGGGAGGAGGTTACGAGACCCAGTACTTC	CASTKAGGGYETQYF
TRBV4-1	TRBJ1-5	-	TRBD1	TGCGCCAGCAGCCCCGGGACAGCTTCTATAATCAATCAGCCCCAGCATTTT	CASSPGTASIINQPQHF
TRBV5-1	TRBJ2-2	few	-	TGCGCCAGCAGACAGGGCACTTCCGAGGCCGGGGAGCTGTTTTTT	CASRQGTSEAGELFF
TRBV12-3/TRBV12-4	TRBJ1-4	few	-	TGTGCCAGCAGTTTGGGGGTAGGGGCAGAAGAAAAACTGTTTTTT	CASSLGVGAEEKLFF
TRBV29-1	TRBJ2-2	-	-	TGCAGCGGAAGTTGGGTTGGAACCGGGGAGCTGTTTTTT	CSGSWVGTGELFF
TRBV5-5	TRBJ2-1	-	TRBD2	TGTGCCAGCAGCGCCCGACTAGCGGGAGTTTCGAATGAGCAGTTCTTC	CASSARLAGVSNEQFF
TRBV20-1	TRBJ2-1	-	-	TGCAGTGCTAGCTCGGGAGACTACAATGAGCAGTTCTTC	CSASSGDYNEQFF
TRBV6-5	TRBJ2-1	-	-	TGTGCCAGCAGGAGCCTTCGTGAGCAGTTCTTC	CASRSLREQFF
TRBV5-1	TRBJ2-7	once	-	TGCGCCAGCAACGAGAGTTCCTCCTACGAGCAGTACTTC	CASNESSSYEQYF
TRBV29-1	TRBJ2-7	-	-	TGCAGCGTCGGGCAGGGCAGCCACGAGCAGTACTTC	CSVGQGSHEQYF
TRBV28	TRBJ1-5	-	-	TGTGCCAGCAGTTTAGAGAGTGACTATCAGCCCCAGCATTTT	CASSLESDYQPQHF
TRBV20-1	TRBJ1-1	-	-	TGCAGTGCTAGAGAAGTCGTGGGAGACGCTGAAGCTTTCTTT	CSAREVVGDAEAFF
TRBV20-1	TRBJ1-1	-	TRBD1	TGCAGTCCGCGCCGGGACAGGAGTACTGAAGCTTTCTTT	CSPRRDRSTEAFF